This T cell receptor (beta chain) appears in the sequencing data of a study of T cell clonality in common variable immunodeficiency. This clone has more than one count but fewer than ten. Its antigen is not known. The missing CDR3 end, 3 residues past where the read stops, is filled in from the germline J gene. Study-wide results and limits: TCRbeta clonality was increased in CVID versus healthy controls. In common variable immunodeficiency, TCR beta chains reportedly carried fewer deletions and N-nucleotide insertions.

Of CVID subjects, under 16 were female and 25 to 30 male, mean age 40. Donors gave 5 to 8 ml heparinized peripheral whole blood. Looked up from germline, CDR1 is MNHEY and CDR2 is SVGEGT. Trimming at V came to 6 bases and at J to 1 base, leaving 10 bases not matched to a gene. The CDR3 contains 16 residues. Profiled with immunoSEQ multiplex PCR; TCRdb holds only in-frame clones, not every one. This sample has about 34,000 clones, each found more than once. This TCR was sampled from a human donor with common variable immunodeficiency. V is TRBV6-2 or TRBV6-3 and J is TRBJ2-5; TRBD2 matches at 8 bases. The sequenced sample was peripheral blood mononuclear cells. The CDR3 DNA, read in part, is TGTGCCAGCAGACCTCGGGGGGGGGCTAGCCAAGAGACC. Residues: CASRPRGGASQET. In full, the CDR3 reads CASRPRGGASQETQYF.